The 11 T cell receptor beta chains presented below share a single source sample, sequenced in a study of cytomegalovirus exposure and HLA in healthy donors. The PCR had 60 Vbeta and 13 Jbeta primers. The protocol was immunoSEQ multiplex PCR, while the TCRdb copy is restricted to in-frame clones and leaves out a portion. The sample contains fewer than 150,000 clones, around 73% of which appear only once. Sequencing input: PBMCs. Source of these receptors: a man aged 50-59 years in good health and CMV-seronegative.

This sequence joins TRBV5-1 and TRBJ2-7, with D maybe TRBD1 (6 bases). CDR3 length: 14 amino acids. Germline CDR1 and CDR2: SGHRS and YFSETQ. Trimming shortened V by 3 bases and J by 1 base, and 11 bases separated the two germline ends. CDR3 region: CASSYGGQSYEQYF. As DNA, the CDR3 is TGCGCCAGCAGCTATGGCGGACAGTCCTACGAGCAGTACTTC.

The CDR3 sequence: CASSPYSSSYEQYF. The CDR3 region has the DNA TGTGCCAGCAGTCCTTACTCCTCTTCCTACGAGCAGTACTTC. The genes are TRBV28 and TRBJ2-7; the D is unclear. In germline, CDR1 is MDHEN, CDR2 SYDVKM. This CDR3 is built from 14 residues. The V end was cut by 5 bases, the J end by 1 base, with 12 bases between.

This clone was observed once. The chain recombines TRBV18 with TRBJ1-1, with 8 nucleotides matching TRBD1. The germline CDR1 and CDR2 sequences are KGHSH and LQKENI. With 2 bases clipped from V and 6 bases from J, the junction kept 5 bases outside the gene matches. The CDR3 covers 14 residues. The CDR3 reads CASSPRTGTPEAFF. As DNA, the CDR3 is TGTGCCAGCTCACCAAGGACAGGGACGCCTGAAGCTTTCTTT.

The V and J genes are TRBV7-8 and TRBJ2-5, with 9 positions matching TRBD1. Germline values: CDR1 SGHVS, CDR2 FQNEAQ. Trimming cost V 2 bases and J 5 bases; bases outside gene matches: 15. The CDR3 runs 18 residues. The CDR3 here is CASSLTRAYRGLWETQYF. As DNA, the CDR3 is TGTGCCAGCAGCTTAACGCGGGCTTACAGGGGGCTGTGGGAGACCCAGTACTTC.

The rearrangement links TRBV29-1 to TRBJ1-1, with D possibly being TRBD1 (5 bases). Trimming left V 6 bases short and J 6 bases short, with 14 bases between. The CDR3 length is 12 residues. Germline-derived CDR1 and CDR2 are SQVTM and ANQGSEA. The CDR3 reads CSVGREDSEAFF. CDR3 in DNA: TGCAGCGTCGGCAGGGAAGATTCTGAAGCTTTCTTT.

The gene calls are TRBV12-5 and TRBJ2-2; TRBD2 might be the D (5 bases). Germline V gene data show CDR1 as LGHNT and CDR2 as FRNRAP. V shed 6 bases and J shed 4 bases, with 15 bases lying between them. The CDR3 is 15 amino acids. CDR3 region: CASGPGIAGTGELFF. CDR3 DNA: TGTGCTAGTGGCCCGGGGATCGCGGGCACCGGGGAGCTGTTTTTT.

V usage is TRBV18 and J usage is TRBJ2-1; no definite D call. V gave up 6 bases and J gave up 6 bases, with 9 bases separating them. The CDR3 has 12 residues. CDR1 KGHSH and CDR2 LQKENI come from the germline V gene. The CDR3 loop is CASSQVSNEQFF. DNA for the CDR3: TGTGCCAGCTCGCAAGTCAGCAATGAGCAGTTCTTC.

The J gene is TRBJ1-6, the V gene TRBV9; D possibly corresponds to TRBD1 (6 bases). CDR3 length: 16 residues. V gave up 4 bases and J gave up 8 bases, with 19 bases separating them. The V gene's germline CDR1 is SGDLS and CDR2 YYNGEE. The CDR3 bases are TGTGCCAGCAGCCCCGAGGCACAGGGTCGGGATTCACCCCTCCACTTT. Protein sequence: CASSPEAQGRDSPLHF.

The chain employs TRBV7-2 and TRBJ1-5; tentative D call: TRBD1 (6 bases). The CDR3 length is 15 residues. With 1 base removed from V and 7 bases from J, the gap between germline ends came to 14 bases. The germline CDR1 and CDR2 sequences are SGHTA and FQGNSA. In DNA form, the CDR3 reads TGTGCCAGCAGCTTAGGAACAGGGCTGGGCCAGCCCCAGCATTTT. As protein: CASSLGTGLGQPQHF.

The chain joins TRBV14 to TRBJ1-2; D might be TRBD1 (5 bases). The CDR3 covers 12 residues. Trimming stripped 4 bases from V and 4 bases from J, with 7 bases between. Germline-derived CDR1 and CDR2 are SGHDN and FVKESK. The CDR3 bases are TGTGCCAGCAGCCCAGGGTTCTATGGCTACACCTTC. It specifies CASSPGFYGYTF.

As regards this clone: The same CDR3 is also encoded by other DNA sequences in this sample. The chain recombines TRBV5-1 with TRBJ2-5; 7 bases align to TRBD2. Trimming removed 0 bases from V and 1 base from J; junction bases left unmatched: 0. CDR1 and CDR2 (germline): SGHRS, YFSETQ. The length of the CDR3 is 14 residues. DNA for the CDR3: TGCGCCAGCAGCTTGGGGGGGGGCCAAGAGACCCAGTACTTC. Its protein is CASSLGGGQETQYF.